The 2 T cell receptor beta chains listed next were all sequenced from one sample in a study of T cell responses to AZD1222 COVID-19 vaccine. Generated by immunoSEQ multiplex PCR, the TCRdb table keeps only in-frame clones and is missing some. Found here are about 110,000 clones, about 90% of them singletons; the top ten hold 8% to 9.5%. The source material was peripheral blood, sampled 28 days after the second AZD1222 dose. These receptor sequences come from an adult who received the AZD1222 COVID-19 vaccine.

The CDR3 is CSVRVGTNEQFF. For the CDR3, the DNA is TGCAGCGTTAGAGTGGGAACGAATGAGCAGTTCTTC. The chain links TRBV29-1 to TRBJ2-1; D unresolved. The germline V and J ends were trimmed by 5 bases and 7 bases, with 12 bases remaining between them. The CDR3 length is 12 residues. Germline assignment: CDR1 SQVTM and CDR2 ANQGSEA.

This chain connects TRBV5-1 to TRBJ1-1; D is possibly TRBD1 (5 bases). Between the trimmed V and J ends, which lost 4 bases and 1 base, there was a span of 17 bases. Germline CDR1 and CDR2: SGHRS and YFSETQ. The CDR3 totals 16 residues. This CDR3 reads CASSRGRLNGNTEAFF. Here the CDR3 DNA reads TGCGCCAGCAGCCGGGGACGATTAAACGGGAACACTGAAGCTTTCTTT.